The 12 T cell receptor beta chains presented below share a single source sample, sequenced in a study of shared clonotypes between healthy human individuals. TCRdb's table, derived via immunoSEQ multiplex PCR, lists solely in-frame clones and lacks some. The sample lists approximately 2.3 million clones, 93% occurring once. The sequenced sample consisted of naive CD4+ T cells from PBMCs. Noted subset: CD45RA+ positively selected. All receptors come from a man between 18 and 35 years old in good health. Some clones in this sample may be carry-over from other donors' samples.

This clone was counted a single time. The chain couples TRBV28 to TRBJ2-7; 15 bases line up with TRBD2. CDR1 and CDR2 (germline): MDHEN, SYDVKM. The length of the CDR3 is 18 residues. Trimming took 2 bases from V and 2 from J; bases not matched to a gene: 7. CDR3 residues: CASSLMSRTSGRAYEQYF. The DNA for the CDR3 is TGTGCCAGCAGTTTAATGAGCCGGACTAGCGGGAGGGCCTACGAGCAGTACTTC. The full variable domain, its missing parts supplied by reference TRBV28 and TRBJ2-7, is DVKVTQSSRYLVKRTGEKVFLECVQDMDHENMFWYRQDPGLGLRLIYFSYDVKMKEKGDIPEGYSVSREKKERFSLILESASTNQTSMYLCASSLMSRTSGRAYEQYFGPGTRLTVT.

The chain carries TRBV11-3 and TRBJ2-1, with unresolved D. CDR1 SGHNT and CDR2 YENEEA come from the germline V gene. The CDR3 extends over 12 amino acids. V shed 5 bases and J shed 7 bases, with 9 bases lying between them. The CDR3 spells CASSNKPNEQFF. As DNA, the CDR3 is TGTGCCAGCAGCAACAAGCCGAATGAGCAGTTCTTC.

This clone was seen only once. The V and J genes are TRBV4-3 and TRBJ2-2; D uncertain. Germline assignment: CDR1 LGHNA and CDR2 YSLEER. CDR3 length: 14 amino acids. V shed 1 base and J shed 3 bases, with 6 bases lying between them. As DNA, the CDR3 is TGCGCCAGCAGCCAAGGGCATTACACCGGGGAGCTGTTTTTT. Translating gives CASSQGHYTGELFF.

The chain combines TRBV19 with TRBJ1-2; 9 bases are shared with TRBD1. Germline V gene lookup returns CDR1 LNHDA and CDR2 SQIVND (reference sequence). After removal of 3 bases from V and 5 bases from J, the junction contained 7 bases not matched to a gene. The CDR3 totals 15 residues. This chain's CDR3 is CASSIYSDRGYGYTF. The CDR3 nucleotides are TGTGCCAGTAGTATCTACTCGGACAGGGGTTATGGCTACACCTTC.

V and J are TRBV18 and TRBJ1-2, with 7 nucleotides matching TRBD1. The CDR3 has 21 residues. Germline V gene sequence: CDR1 KGHSH, CDR2 LQKENI. V lost 0 bases and J lost 7; bases outside the gene matches: 26. CDR3 in amino acids: CASSPPNLIDPTTGLFLGYTF. The CDR3 DNA is TGTGCCAGCTCACCACCTAACCTTATTGATCCTACGACAGGGTTATTTCTTGGCTACACCTTC.

A word on this clone: A read error may be the cause here, since a much bigger clone is one base away. The chain recombines TRBV7-3 with TRBJ1-1; D unresolved. The germline gives CDR1 SGHTA, CDR2 FQGTGA. The CDR3 runs 13 residues. Trimming pared 3 bases from V and 1 base from J, leaving 6 bases between. This CDR3 reads CASSFDTNTEAFF. CDR3 coding DNA: TGTGCCAGCAGCTTCGACACGAACACTGAAGCTTTCTTT.

In this sample, this clone turned up once. The chain carries TRBV9 and TRBJ1-1, with 7 bases that match TRBD1. Germline-derived CDR1 and CDR2 are SGDLS and YYNGEE. The CDR3 is made up of 13 amino acids. The V and J ends lost 6 bases and 4 bases, in that order; junction bases with no gene match: 6. The CDR3 protein is CASTPGGITEAFF. In DNA form, the CDR3 reads TGTGCCAGCACCCCAGGGGGGATCACTGAAGCTTTCTTT. Full variable domain (rest looked up from reference TRBV9 and TRBJ1-1): DSGVTQTPKHLITATGQRVTLRCSPRSGDLSVYWYQQSLDQGLQFLIQYYNGEERAKGNILERFSAQQFPDLHSELNLSSLELGDSALYFCASTPGGITEAFFGQGTRLTVV.

V and J are TRBV15 and TRBJ1-5; TRBD1 aligns across 7 bases. The V gene end was trimmed by 0 bases and the J gene end by 2 bases; junction bases not matched to a gene: 13. The CDR3 extends over 19 amino acids. CDR1 and CDR2 (germline): LNHNV, YYDKDF (reference sequence). CDR3 in amino acids: CATSRDNVRGQGGNQPQHF. CDR3 nucleotides: TGTGCCACCAGCAGAGATAACGTGAGGGGGCAGGGGGGCAATCAGCCCCAGCATTTT.

Comment on this clone: Other DNA sequences in the same sample also yield this CDR3. J is TRBJ2-7 and V is TRBV6-5, with 7 bases that match TRBD1. This CDR3 has 14 residues. CDR1 MNHEY and CDR2 SVGAGI come from the germline V gene. J gave up 1 base and V 6 bases, and 6 bases lay outside the gene matches. CDR3 protein: CASRRGQVSYEQYF. CDR3 in DNA: TGTGCCAGCAGACGAGGACAGGTATCCTACGAGCAGTACTTC.

The rearrangement links TRBV28 to TRBJ1-1; D is uncertain. Trimming removed 4 bases from V and 4 bases from J, with 13 bases in between. This CDR3 has 14 amino acids. Per germline, CDR1 MDHEN and CDR2 SYDVKM. Here the CDR3 reads CASSSDQPGTEAFF. CDR3 nucleotides: TGTGCCAGCAGTTCCGACCAACCGGGCACTGAAGCTTTCTTT.

The chain joins TRBV5-6 to TRBJ2-2; D is unresolved. Germline CDR1 and CDR2: SGHDT and YYEEEE. The V end lost 0 bases, the J end lost 3 bases, and 6 bases lay between the germline ends. The CDR3 is 14 residues long. DNA for the CDR3: TGTGCCAGCAGCTTGGGCCCTCACACCGGGGAGCTGTTTTTT. This codes for CASSLGPHTGELFF.

The chain is built from TRBV7-3 and TRBJ2-5; no definite D call. The CDR3 is made up of 14 amino acids. The V end lost 5 bases, the J end lost 1 base, and 11 bases lay between the germline ends. CDR1 is SGHTA, CDR2 FQGTGA, per germline. In nucleotides, the CDR3 is TGTGCCAGCAGCCCCCTGGGCGGCCAAGAGACCCAGTACTTC. It specifies CASSPLGGQETQYF.